A single sample gave rise to the 27 T cell receptor beta chains below, sequenced in a study of breast tumors, draining lymph nodes, adjacent tissues (TCRdb year 2016). Lymph node samples were obtained from the axillary draining lymph nodes of breast cancer patients. Libraries were built with multiplex PCR. The sequencer listed for this sample is Illumina HiSeq 2000. TCRdb trimmed the raw reads at Q25, called clones with MiXCR and kept productive beta chains. Each entry merges the rows of one CDR3 protein and shows their most common DNA and genes. The sample table records some 130,000 distinct CDR3 sequences; 20% to 25% of these occur just once. Just over 2.5% of the sample rests with the top ten. Sequenced sample: axillary lymph node tissue. These receptors were taken from a female donor with breast cancer. Some clones in this sample may be carry-over from other donors' samples.

This clonotype was detected many times. The chain uses TRBV11-3 and TRBJ2-1; D uncertain. Germline lookup yields CDR1 SGHNT and CDR2 YENEEA. CDR3 length: 16 residues. Trimming took 1 base from V and 4 from J, leaving 14 bases between them. The chain's CDR3 is CASSLATGWLYNEQFF. The CDR3 DNA follows: TGTGCCAGCAGCTTAGCTACCGGGTGGCTTTACAATGAGCAGTTCTTC.

Note on this clonotype: A much more abundant neighbour one base away suggests this may be a read error. V usage is TRBV20-1 and J usage is TRBJ2-2, with D possibly matching TRBD2 (5 bases). There are 15 residues in the CDR3. Germline V gives CDR1 DFQATT, CDR2 SNEGSKA (reference sequence). The CDR3 reads CSAPGGTHAAGQLFF. CDR3 coding DNA: TGCAGTGCTCCCGGAGGTACCCACGCGGCCGGGCAGCTGTTTTTT.

This clonotype was counted ten times or more. The V and J genes are TRBV7-9 and TRBJ2-1, with TRBD2 matching 10 bases. The CDR3 totals 20 residues. V dropped 2 bases and J dropped 0; count of bases not matched to a gene: 13. The germline V gene encodes CDR1 SEHNR and CDR2 FQNEAQ (reference sequence). The DNA for the CDR3 is TGTGCCAGCAGCTTATCACGATCTAGCGGGAGTCGACACTCCTACAATGAGCAGTTCTTC. Translated, it gives CASSLSRSSGSRHSYNEQFF.

At least ten counts were recorded for this clonotype. CDR3 sequence: CASSELPGQHEQYF. The DNA of the CDR3 is TGCGCCAGCAGTGAGCTCCCGGGACAGCACGAGCAGTACTTC. The J gene is TRBJ2-7, the V gene TRBV10-2, with 7 bases lining up with TRBD1. The junction had 6 bases not matched to a gene; V was cut back by 2 bases and J by 5 bases. This CDR3 has 14 residues. Per germline, CDR1 WSHSY and CDR2 SAAADI.

On this clonotype: This may be a read error, as it is one base from a much larger clone. The rearrangement joins TRBV19 to TRBJ1-6, with 8 bases that match TRBD1. Germline V lookup: CDR1 LNHDA, CDR2 SQIVND (reference sequence). The CDR3 length is 12 residues. The V and J ends lost 8 bases and 8 bases, in that order; junction bases with no gene match: 2. The chain's CDR3 is CASGQGDSPLHF. The CDR3 coding sequence is TGTGCCAGTGGACAGGGCGATTCACCCCTCCACTTT. Looking up the rest from reference TRBV19 and TRBJ1-6 gives the full variable domain: DGGITQSPKYLFRKEGQNVTLSCEQNLNHDAMYWYRQDPGQGLRLIYYSQIVNDFQKGDIAEGYSVSREKKESFPLTVTSAQKNPTAFYLCASGQGDSPLHFGNGTRLTVT.

This clonotype showed up many times. This chain joins TRBV2 and TRBJ2-2; no definite D call. The CDR3 runs 12 residues. Trimming took 6 bases from V and 2 from J, leaving 4 bases between them. Germline V gene sequence: CDR1 SNHLY, CDR2 FYNNEI. CDR3 region: CASRPNTGELFF. DNA of the CDR3: TGTGCCAGCAGGCCCAACACCGGGGAGCTGTTTTTT.

This clonotype appeared many times. This chain connects TRBV5-6 to TRBJ1-4, with D hard to call. The CDR3 is 16 residues long. CDR1 and CDR2 from the germline V gene are SGHDT and YYEEEE. The V and J ends lost 1 base and 3 bases respectively, with 13 bases between them. CDR3 sequence reads: CASSLYGKRANEKLFF. Written as DNA, the CDR3 is TGTGCCAGCAGCTTGTATGGGAAGCGGGCTAATGAAAAACTGTTTTTT.

This clonotype was found many times. The gene calls are TRBV5-1 and TRBJ2-7; 10 bases are a match to TRBD2. The germline V gene encodes CDR1 SGHRS and CDR2 YFSETQ. The CDR3 spans 16 residues. Germline trimming cut 3 bases from V and 1 base from J; bases unmatched to any gene: 7. This CDR3 reads CASSWTLAGVSYEQYF. CDR3 nucleotides: TGCGCCAGCAGCTGGACTCTAGCGGGAGTGTCCTACGAGCAGTACTTC.

This clonotype has a handful of counts. The chain recombines TRBV27 with TRBJ1-4; 10 positions match TRBD1. From germline, CDR1 is MNHEY and CDR2 SMNVEV (reference sequence). J was trimmed by 5 bases and V by 8 bases; bases with no gene match: 8. This CDR3 has 15 residues. The CDR3 region is CASRLQGQGNEKLFF. The CDR3, as DNA: TGTGCCAGCCGCCTCCAGGGACAGGGGAATGAAAAACTGTTTTTT.

This clonotype was seen at least ten times. This chain connects TRBV29-1 to TRBJ2-7; 7 bases align to TRBD2. The V segment lost 4 bases and the J segment 0 bases; nucleotides outside the gene matches: 6. The germline V gene encodes CDR1 SQVTM and CDR2 ANQGSEA. This CDR3 is 14 amino acids long. CDR3 region: CSVVRREVSYEQYF. CDR3 coding DNA: TGCAGCGTTGTTCGCCGGGAGGTCTCCTACGAGCAGTACTTC.

This clonotype was detected ten times or more. The V call is TRBV7-6, the J call TRBJ1-6; D remains ambiguous. Deletions cut 5 bases from V and 8 bases from J, with 16 bases between. Germline V CDR1 and CDR2: SGHVS, FNYEAQ. This CDR3 contains 15 residues. The CDR3 DNA is TGTGCCAGCAGCCCGTGGGAGGGTGAAGATTCACCCCTCCACTTT. Translated: CASSPWEGEDSPLHF.

This clonotype occurred many times. The CDR3 nucleotides are TGTGCCAGCAAGGAAGGCGAGACCCAGTACTTC. It encodes CASKEGETQYF. The chain combines TRBV2 with TRBJ2-5; D not resolved. Looked up from germline, CDR1 is SNHLY and CDR2 is FYNNEI. The CDR3 is 11 residues long. With 7 bases removed from V and 5 bases from J, the gap between germline ends came to 8 bases.

The chain is built from TRBV20-1 and TRBJ2-3; 11 bases agree with TRBD2. Germline V gene data show CDR1 as DFQATT and CDR2 as SNEGSKA (reference sequence). Trimming removed 6 bases from V and 2 bases from J; junction bases left unmatched: 4. The CDR3 totals 14 residues. CDR3 region: CSAPLAGVTDTQYF. The CDR3 DNA is TGCAGTGCGCCACTAGCGGGAGTCACAGATACGCAGTATTTT.

Many counts were recorded for this clonotype. This chain joins TRBV2 and TRBJ2-3; 11 positions match TRBD2. The germline V gene has CDR1 SNHLY and CDR2 FYNNEI. The junction had 4 bases not matched to a gene; V was cut back by 4 bases and J by 4 bases. This CDR3 has 15 residues. The CDR3 region has the DNA TGTGCCAGCAGTGTATCACTAGCGGGAGCAGATACGCAGTATTTT. Translation: CASSVSLAGADTQYF. Variable domain in full (rest from reference TRBV2 and TRBJ2-3): EPEVTQTPSHQVTQMGQEVILRCVPISNHLYFYWYRQILGQKVEFLVSFYNNEISEKSEIFDDQFSVERPDGSNFTLKIRSTKLEDSAMYFCASSVSLAGADTQYFGPGTRLTVL.

On this clonotype: This may arise from a read error, as a much more abundant clone is one base away. This CDR3 is CASSLGPAVDSDTQYF. The CDR3 DNA is TGTGCCAGCAGTTTGGGACCAGCAGTAGACTCAGATACGCAGTATTTT. The V call is TRBV5-4, the J call TRBJ2-3; the D call may be TRBD1 or TRBD2 (5 bases each). CDR1 and CDR2 (germline): SGHNT, YYREEE (reference sequence). This CDR3 contains 16 residues.

Points on this clonotype: A single base separates this from a much larger clone, so it may be a read error. This chain joins TRBV24-1 and TRBJ2-7, with D tentatively TRBD1 or TRBD2 (5 bases each). Germline V gene data show CDR1 as KGHDR and CDR2 as SFDVKD. The CDR3 extends over 15 amino acids. V lost 5 bases to trimming and J lost 3 bases, with 16 bases between them. The CDR3 loop reads CATSGASGPDYEQYF. The CDR3 nucleotides are TGTGCCACCAGTGGTGCCTCGGGACCGGACTACGAGCAGTACTTC.

This clonotype was seen ten or more times. V is TRBV2 and J is TRBJ2-7; D is unclear. Trimming took off 6 bases at V and 2 bases at J, with 8 bases between the two ends. CDR1 is SNHLY and CDR2 is FYNNEI in the germline V gene. The CDR3 runs to 12 residues. For the CDR3, the DNA is TGTGCCAGCAGAGGATCGACCTACGAGCAGTACTTC. Protein sequence: CASRGSTYEQYF.

This clonotype showed up many times. The V and J genes are TRBV30 and TRBJ2-2; D gene uncertain. CDR3 length equals 13 residues. The germline CDR1 and CDR2 sequences are GTSNPN and SVGIG (reference sequence). With 0 bases removed from V and 7 bases from J, the gap between germline ends came to 9 bases. The CDR3 DNA sequence: TGTGCCTGGAGTGTACGGGTGGGCGGGGAGCTGTTTTTT. Amino acids: CAWSVRVGGELFF.

The table lists this clonotype with a count of one. Being one base from a much bigger clone, this may be a read error. The genes are TRBV13 and TRBJ2-1; TRBD1 matches at 7 bases. This CDR3 contains 15 residues. The junction had 12 bases not matched to a gene; V was cut back by 5 bases and J by 8 bases. Germline lookup yields CDR1 PRHDT and CDR2 FYEKMQ (reference sequence). This CDR3 is CASSQTGSPYDEQFF. Here the CDR3 DNA reads TGTGCCAGCAGCCAGACAGGGAGCCCTTACGATGAGCAGTTCTTC.

The sample holds many counts of this clonotype. The V gene is TRBV25-1, the J gene TRBJ2-7; D may correspond to TRBD1 or TRBD2 (6 bases each). The length of the CDR3 is 15 residues. CDR1 and CDR2 (germline): MGHDK, SYGVNS. V was clipped by 4 bases and J by 2 bases, with 15 bases between them. The CDR3 loop reads CASSGIGGRAYEQYF. The CDR3 bases are TGTGCCAGCAGTGGAATCGGGGGCAGGGCCTACGAGCAGTACTTC.

This clonotype was picked up many times. The V call is TRBV7-3, the J call TRBJ2-1; TRBD2 matches at 9 bases. This CDR3 region has 15 residues. The germline V gene has CDR1 SGHTA and CDR2 FQGTGA. Trimming took 5 bases from V and 4 from J; bases not matched to a gene: 6. CDR3 protein: CASSIGTSHYNEQFF. In DNA form, the CDR3 reads TGTGCCAGCAGCATAGGGACTAGCCATTACAATGAGCAGTTCTTC.

Comments on this clonotype: Given a much more abundant clone one base away, this may be a read error. The V gene is TRBV19, the J gene TRBJ2-1; perhaps TRBD2 as D (5 bases). This CDR3 spans 12 amino acids. V gave up 11 bases and J gave up 6 bases, with 14 bases separating them. Germline loops: CDR1 LNHDA, CDR2 SQIVND (reference sequence). The CDR3 is CAGKEDSNEQFF. In DNA form, the CDR3 reads TGTGCCGGTAAGGAGGACTCCAATGAGCAGTTCTTC.

This clonotype has just one count. A read error is possible here, since a much larger clone lies one base away. The V call is TRBV30, the J call TRBJ1-3; D perhaps matches TRBD1 (6 bases). The CDR3 loop spans 14 amino acids. Germline CDR1 GTSNPN, CDR2 SVGIG (reference sequence). For the CDR3, the DNA is TGTGCCACTCCAAAACAGGGTTCTGGAGACACCATATATTTT. Encoded protein: CATPKQGSGDTIYF.

Worth noting for this clonotype: This may be a read error, as it is one base from a much larger clone. The chain couples TRBV4-3 to TRBJ2-5; tentatively, D is TRBD1 (5 bases). The CDR3 sequence is 15 residues long. CDR1 is LGHNA and CDR2 is YSLEER in the germline V gene. CDR3 region: CASSQDRTTQETQHF. CDR3 sequence (DNA): TGCGCCAGCAGCCAAGACCGGACAACCCAAGAGACCCAGCACTTC.

This clonotype was observed at least ten times. The chain links TRBV20-1 to TRBJ2-7; 9 nucleotides line up with TRBD2. There are 15 residues in the CDR3. CDR1 DFQATT and CDR2 SNEGSKA come from the germline V gene (reference sequence). V shed 3 bases, J shed 5 bases, and the junction held 11 bases outside the gene matches. The CDR3: CSASKRGSGSDEQYF. The CDR3 region has the DNA TGCAGTGCTAGCAAGCGTGGTAGCGGGAGTGACGAGCAGTACTTC.

This clonotype was detected many times. V is TRBV20-1 and J is TRBJ2-3, with 11 bases aligning to TRBD2. After removal of 5 bases from V and 4 bases from J, the junction contained 11 bases not matched to a gene. The CDR3 extends over 16 amino acids. In germline, CDR1 is DFQATT, CDR2 SNEGSKA (reference sequence). CDR3 nucleotides: TGCAGTGCTGAAGATAAACTAGCGGGAGAACCAGATACGCAGTATTTT. This translates into CSAEDKLAGEPDTQYF.

As concerns this clonotype: The junction departs from germline at one end; a sequencing error may be responsible. V usage is TRBV7-2 and J usage is TRBJ2-1, with no clear D. This CDR3 contains 14 residues. Germline values: CDR1 SGHTA, CDR2 FQGNSA. The CDR3 spells CASSSGPAWGEQLF. The CDR3 DNA reads TGTGCCAGCAGCTCTGGACCAGCTTGGGGTGAGCAGCTCTTC.